Detailed here is one T cell receptor beta chain. The antigen remains unidentified. Looked up from germline, CDR1 is SEHNR and CDR2 is FQNEAQ (reference sequence). The CDR3 consists of 18 residues. Trimming removed 3 bases from V and 2 bases from J, with 22 bases in between. This entry belongs to a study of lymphopenia after photon versus proton radiotherapy. General study findings and limits: Relative stability marked proton patients; photon patients lost diversity and naive cells. Post-nadir TCR diversity decline inversely tracked overall survival among those who died. Only patients who died were analyzed for survival; proton advantage is unproven.

Libraries were prepared by immunoSEQ multiplex PCR; TCRdb keeps only in-frame clonotypes and omits some of them. The sample includes 35,000 to 40,000 clones, 85% to 90% of them seen just once. The V gene is TRBV7-9, the J gene TRBJ2-5; D is perhaps TRBD2 (6 bases). The sequence was collected from a man aged 50-59 years with gastric cancer. The sequences come from peripheral blood, collected from a patient treated with photon-based radiotherapy. CDR3 coding DNA: TGTGCCAGCAGCTTTGTTGGGTGGAGGGTCCCTATACAAGAGACCCAGTACTTC. Its protein is CASSFVGWRVPIQETQYF.